This T cell receptor beta chain is from a study of blood T cells in healthy people across ages. The study, taken as a whole, reports: Older age went with lower TCR beta diversity per million T cells, in a roughly linear way. Aged donors had fewer naive CD4+ cells and lower diversity than long-lived donors.

Worth noting for this clonotype: Its specificity is unknown. An end of the junction differs from the germline gene, which may be a read error.

A sample-barcoded 5' primer and a J-beta primer mix were used in a second PCR of roughly 7 to 11 cycles. One entry per CDR3 protein, called by TCRdb with MiXCR from the 5' RACE reads. The sample yields approximately 780,000 distinct CDR3 sequences, 20% to 30% seen once. The same sample was also used in a study of T cells of mothers and their children.

The TCR comes from a boy aged 5-17 years in good health. Sequenced input: blood.

The DNA of the CDR3 is TGTGCCGGCAGCTTAGGGCCCACCGCCGGGGAGCTGTTTTTT. Its translation: CAGSLGPTAGELFF. The rearrangement uses TRBV7-2 and TRBJ2-2, with D unclear. CDR1 and CDR2 (germline): SGHTA, FQGNSA. The CDR3 covers 14 residues. The whole variable domain, filled in from reference TRBV7-2 and TRBJ2-2, reads GAGVSQSPSNKVTEKGKDVELRCDPISGHTALYWYRQSLGQGLEFLIYFQGNSAPDKSGLPSDRFSAERTGGSVSTLTIQRTQQEDSAVYLCAGSLGPTAGELFFGEGSRLTVL.